The source of this T cell receptor (beta chain) is a study of response to subunit inactivated influenza vaccine. TCRdb itself ran the RT-PCR reads through MiXCR, one entry per CDR3 protein. The sample yields around 710,000 distinct CDR3 sequences, 14% seen once. This sequence originates from a man aged 45-65 years who received an inactivated influenza vaccine. This specimen consisted of PBMCs from blood, obtained about 14 days before vaccination.

This chain's CDR3 is CASSYLGFTDTQYF. CDR3 nucleotides: TGTGCCAGCAGCTACCTAGGGTTCACAGATACGCAGTATTTT. The V and J genes are TRBV7-9 and TRBJ2-3; no firm D call. The CDR3 is made up of 14 amino acids. Per germline, CDR1 SEHNR and CDR2 FQNEAQ (reference sequence). The V end was cut by 4 bases, the J end by 2 bases, with 10 bases between.